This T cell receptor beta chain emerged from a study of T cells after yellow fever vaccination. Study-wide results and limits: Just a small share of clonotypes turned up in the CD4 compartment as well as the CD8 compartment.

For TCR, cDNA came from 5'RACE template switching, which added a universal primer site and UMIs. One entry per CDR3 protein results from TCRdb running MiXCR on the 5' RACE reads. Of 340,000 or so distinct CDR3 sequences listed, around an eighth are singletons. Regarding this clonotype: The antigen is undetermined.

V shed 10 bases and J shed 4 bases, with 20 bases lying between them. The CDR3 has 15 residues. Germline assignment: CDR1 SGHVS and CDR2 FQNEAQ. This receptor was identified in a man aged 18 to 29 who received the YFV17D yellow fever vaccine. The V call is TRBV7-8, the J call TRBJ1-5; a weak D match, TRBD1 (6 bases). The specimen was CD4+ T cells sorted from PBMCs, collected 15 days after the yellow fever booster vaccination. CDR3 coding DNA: TGTGCCACCGAACAGGGCCTAATTCCAAATCAGCCCCAGCATTTT. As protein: CATEQGLIPNQPQHF. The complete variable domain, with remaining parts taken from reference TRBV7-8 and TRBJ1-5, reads GAGVSQSPRYKVAKRGQDVALRCDPISGHVSLFWYQQALGQGPEFLTYFQNEAQLDKSGLPSDRFFAERPEGSVSTLKIQRTQQEDSAVYLCATEQGLIPNQPQHFGDGTRLSIL.